Shown below are 29 T cell receptor beta chains from a single sample sequenced in a study of CXCR3-negative and CXCR3-positive naive CD8 T cells. 5' RACE that incorporated UMI labels was used to prepare the TRB cDNA libraries. Following a re-call of the 5' RACE reads, TCRdb has one entry per CDR3 protein and lacks DNA. The data include 130,000 or so distinct CDR3 sequences; the top ten clones carry approximately 0.29%. Sequenced: naive CXCR3- CD8+ T cells from blood. Subset meaning: CD45RO-CCR7+CD27+CD95- naive CD8+ T cells lacking CXCR3 (TNR3-). These receptors were taken from a human donor in good health. Some clones in this sample may be carry-over from other donors' samples.

The chain joins TRBV12-3 or TRBV12-4 to TRBJ1-2. The CDR3 has 13 amino acids. This CDR3 is CASSLWGTSGYTF.

The V call is TRBV29-1, the J call TRBJ2-7. This CDR3 comprises 17 residues. CDR1 is SQVTM, CDR2 ANQGSEA, per germline. The CDR3 sequence: CSVESEAIKHGSYEQYF.

The chain recombines TRBV30 with TRBJ2-1; no DNA is available, so the TRBD1 call from TCRdb remains unchecked. Germline V gene sequence: CDR1 GTSNPN, CDR2 SVGIG (reference sequence). The CDR3 sequence is 12 residues long. The CDR3 loop reads CAWSEGDHEQFF.

The chain joins TRBV29-1 to TRBJ2-4; TCRdb calls TRBD1, which cannot be checked without DNA. The CDR3 contains 13 residues. CDR1 SQVTM and CDR2 ANQGSEA come from the germline V gene. The CDR3 reads CSVWAGEVAIQYF.

J is TRBJ2-1 and V is TRBV5-1; lacking DNA, the TRBD2 call made by TCRdb goes unchecked. Germline loops: CDR1 SGHRS, CDR2 YFSETQ. The CDR3 loop spans 15 amino acids. The CDR3 sequence is CASSLSSGNVNEQFF. Together with reference TRBV5-1 and TRBJ2-1, the CDR3 gives the full variable domain: KAGVTQTPRYLIKTRGQQVTLSCSPISGHRSVSWYQQTPGQGLQFLFEYFSETQRNKGNFPGRFSGRQFSNSRSEMNVSTLELGDSALYLCASSLSSGNVNEQFFGPGTRLTVL.

The chain couples TRBV6-6 to TRBJ1-5. This CDR3 is built from 15 residues. Germline loops: CDR1 MNHNY, CDR2 SVGAGI (reference sequence). The CDR3 sequence is CASSQQSYSNQPQHF.

CDR3 region: CASTNGAGGSYEQFF. J is TRBJ2-1 and V is TRBV6-5; the TRBD2 assignment by TCRdb is unverifiable without DNA. Germline loops: CDR1 MNHEY, CDR2 SVGAGI. The CDR3 is 15 amino acids.

The rearrangement uses TRBV4-2 and TRBJ2-1; without DNA, the TCRdb call of TRBD2 cannot be checked. Germline CDR1 reads LGHNA; CDR2 reads YNFKEQ. The CDR3 spans 17 residues. The CDR3: CASSQDLGLAGGLEQFF.

This sequence joins TRBV11-2 and TRBJ1-3. Per the germline V gene, CDR1 is SGHAT and CDR2 is FQNNGV. There are 13 residues in the CDR3. The CDR3 loop reads CASSPTRGNTIYF.

The chain has TRBV7-2 and TRBJ2-7; the D call of TRBD2 rests on TCRdb alone, since no DNA is present to check it. The CDR3 consists of 16 residues. Germline lookup yields CDR1 SGHTA and CDR2 FQGNSA. The CDR3 loop reads CASSLDPLADLYEQYF.

V and J are TRBV6-1 and TRBJ2-7. The length of the CDR3 is 11 residues. Germline V gives CDR1 MNHNS, CDR2 SASEGT. The chain's CDR3 is CASSEHYEQYF.

The chain links TRBV20-1 to TRBJ2-7; TCRdb's assignment of TRBD1 cannot be checked, as there is no DNA. The CDR3 has 11 residues. CDR1 is DFQATT, CDR2 SNEGSKA, per germline (reference sequence). The CDR3 spells CSAYRDYEQYF.

The V gene is TRBV3-1, the J gene TRBJ2-1; TCRdb outputs TRBD1, but without DNA this stays unchecked. Germline CDR1 is LGHDT and CDR2 is YNNKEL (reference sequence). This CDR3 comprises 15 residues. This CDR3 is CASSPDWGPPNEQFF.

The gene calls are TRBV6-2 or TRBV6-3 and TRBJ2-2; TCRdb returns TRBD1, unconfirmable since there is no DNA. CDR1 and CDR2 from the germline V gene are MNHEY and SVGEGT. This CDR3 is built from 17 residues. The CDR3 sequence is CASSYLQGQADTGELFF.

The rearrangement links TRBV14 to TRBJ2-7; TCRdb gives TRBD1 as the D gene, but with no DNA this cannot be confirmed. The CDR3 totals 16 residues. The germline V gene has CDR1 SGHDN and CDR2 FVKESK. The CDR3 spells CASSQGSPGGTYEQYF.

The V call is TRBV10-3, the J call TRBJ2-4; TCRdb names TRBD1, which stays unverified in the absence of DNA. CDR3 length: 14 residues. The germline V gene has CDR1 ENHRY and CDR2 SYGVKD. The chain's CDR3 is CAISDLGQENIQYF.

The chain recombines TRBV29-1 with TRBJ2-7; absent DNA, TCRdb's TRBD2 call cannot be checked. Germline CDR1 is SQVTM and CDR2 is ANQGSEA. The CDR3 contains 14 residues. The CDR3 here is CSVILAGGFYEQYF.

The rearrangement uses TRBV28 and TRBJ2-1; TCRdb's assignment of TRBD1 cannot be checked, as there is no DNA. Per germline, CDR1 MDHEN and CDR2 SYDVKM. The CDR3 covers 15 residues. The CDR3 protein is CASSIQDLKDNEQFF.

The chain links TRBV7-2 to TRBJ1-3; absent DNA, TCRdb's TRBD1 call cannot be checked. Germline CDR1 is SGHTA and CDR2 is FQGNSA. This CDR3 has 15 residues. The CDR3 loop reads CASSLGGSTGNTIYF. Variable domain in full (rest from reference TRBV7-2 and TRBJ1-3): GAGVSQSPSNKVTEKGKDVELRCDPISGHTALYWYRQSLGQGLEFLIYFQGNSAPDKSGLPSDRFSAERTGGSVSTLTIQRTQQEDSAVYLCASSLGGSTGNTIYFGEGSWLTVV.

The chain uses TRBV13 and TRBJ2-1; lacking DNA, the TRBD1 call made by TCRdb goes unchecked. CDR3 size: 16 residues. Germline values: CDR1 PRHDT, CDR2 FYEKMQ (reference sequence). CDR3 sequence: CASSTPQGTDDNEPFF.

The V call is TRBV5-1, the J call TRBJ2-1; TCRdb's D call, TRBD2, is unchecked because there is no DNA. Germline V gene sequence: CDR1 SGHRS, CDR2 YFSETQ. This CDR3 spans 18 amino acids. The CDR3 spells CASSWQSSGGADYNEQFF.

This sequence joins TRBV11-3 and TRBJ2-7. CDR1 is SGHNT and CDR2 is YENEEA in the germline V gene. This CDR3 is 13 amino acids long. The CDR3 sequence is CASSLDVSYEQYF.

V usage is TRBV4-1 and J usage is TRBJ2-3; the D call of TRBD2 rests on TCRdb alone, since no DNA is present to check it. The CDR3 is 17 amino acids. Germline assignment: CDR1 MGHRA and CDR2 YSYEKL. The CDR3 sequence is CASSQLLAGGPSDTQYF.

The gene calls are TRBV20-1 and TRBJ2-7; absent DNA, TCRdb's TRBD2 call cannot be checked. CDR1 and CDR2 (germline): DFQATT, SNEGSKA (reference sequence). CDR3 length equals 14 residues. CDR3 region: CSVKNSGGTYEQYF.

The chain employs TRBV11-3 and TRBJ2-7; checking the TCRdb D call of TRBD2 is not possible without DNA. The germline gives CDR1 SGHNT, CDR2 YENEEA. The CDR3 length is 16 residues. The CDR3 sequence: CASSTDFPSSSYEQYF.

The genes are TRBV10-3 and TRBJ2-1; checking the TCRdb D call of TRBD1 is not possible without DNA. CDR1 and CDR2 from the germline V gene are ENHRY and SYGVKD. This CDR3 comprises 15 residues. CDR3 amino acids: CAIRPGGDRGNEQFF.

The rearrangement links TRBV10-3 to TRBJ2-3; without DNA, the TCRdb call of TRBD2 cannot be checked. CDR1 and CDR2 from the germline V gene are ENHRY and SYGVKD. The length of the CDR3 is 14 residues. The chain's CDR3 is CAISVEGLGDTQYF.

The V call is TRBV9, the J call TRBJ1-2. CDR3 length: 14 amino acids. Germline V lookup: CDR1 SGDLS, CDR2 YYNGEE. The CDR3 sequence: CASSVADTVYGYTF.

The J gene is TRBJ2-5, the V gene TRBV9; TCRdb returns TRBD1, unconfirmable since there is no DNA. Per the germline V gene, CDR1 is SGDLS and CDR2 is YYNGEE. The CDR3 is 14 residues long. The CDR3 region is CASSVGGAQETQYF.